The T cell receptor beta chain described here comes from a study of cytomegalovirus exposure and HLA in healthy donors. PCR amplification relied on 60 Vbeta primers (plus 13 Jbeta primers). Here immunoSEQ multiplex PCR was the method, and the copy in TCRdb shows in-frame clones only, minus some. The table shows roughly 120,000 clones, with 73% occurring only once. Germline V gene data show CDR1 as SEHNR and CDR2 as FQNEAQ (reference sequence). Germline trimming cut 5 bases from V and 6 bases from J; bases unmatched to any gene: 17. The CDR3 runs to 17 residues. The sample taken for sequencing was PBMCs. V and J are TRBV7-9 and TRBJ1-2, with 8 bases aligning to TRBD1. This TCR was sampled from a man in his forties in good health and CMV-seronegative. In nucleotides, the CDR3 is TGTGCCAGCAGCCGGGAAGATTGGGACAGGTCTTTTCATGGCTACACCTTC. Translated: CASSREDWDRSFHGYTF.